A selection of T cell receptor beta chains follows, all from one sample in a study of CD8+ T cells in alopecia areata. The method was immunoSEQ multiplex PCR; TCRdb's version includes in-frame clones alone and lacks a portion of them. The sample holds roughly 200,000 clones, almost 65% seen once. Sequenced material: CD4+ T cells sorted from blood, taken at week 0. All receptors come from a human donor with alopecia areata. CDR3s leave out the opening cysteine and the closing phenylalanine or tryptophan. Size values are once, few and many counts, or a class for expanded clones, and some rows have none.

clone_size v_call cdr3_aa
NA TRBV29-1 SVGDSPSGYT
NA TRBV2 ASNRALNTEAF
few TRBV29-1 SLSEGATDTQY
NA TRBV6-5 ASSYSRTTDTQY
NA TRBV29-1 SVPGEEPQH
NA TRBV7-3 ASSRGQGADTQY
NA TRBV19 ASSIRGTEAF
NA TRBV30 AWSVRAWGLPAYEQY
NA TRBV6-5 ASTQMTANYGYT
NA TRBV29-1 SVVTGIGTEAF
few TRBV13 ASSLRVTGANVLT
NA TRBV30 AWTGNVGETQY
NA TRBV30 AWSKNTEAF
NA TRBV25-1 ASSRDKGLGYT
NA TRBV30 AWSNNPNYGYT
NA TRBV25-1 ASSGQGRGETQY
NA TRBV4-3 ASSQDEGKPLH
NA TRBV29-1 SVRLNGYT
NA TRBV30 AWRRIGEAF
NA TRBV29-1 SGTGTPDNTDTQY
NA TRBV5-6 ASTKLSGRWNTEAF
once TRBV29-1 SVVVTKAF
NA TRBV29-1 SVRVGRNEQF
NA TRBV5-1 ASRNRQGPQETQY
NA TRBV5-1 ASRSIDRAGDEKLF
NA TRBV9 ASSVDRAEETQY
NA TRBV29-1 SVGSSQLEAF
few TRBV29-1 SVGQGARENIQY
NA TRBV27 ASRSGGPYGYT
NA TRBV4-1 ASSPGPFNSPLH
NA TRBV29-1 SVLRVRRVQETQY
NA TRBV5-1 ASSLQGGGTEAF
NA TRBV29-1 SVARTTGNTEAF
once TRBV5-6 ASSFNPREGSPLH
NA TRBV15 ATSSLRLAELFESTDTQY
once TRBV7-2 ASSVRRLTGANVLT
NA TRBV4-1 ASSQANKLF
NA TRBV29-1 SVGGTGGYYEQY
NA TRBV9 ASSVLAGVYNEQF
NA TRBV7-9 ASSLNTEAF
NA TRBV7-2 ASSLFGRGGNNEQF
NA TRBV29-1 SVEAGPWGYT
few TRBV9 ASSPWGQGTYNEQF
NA TRBV19 ASSSAQRINIQY
NA TRBV30 AWSVKGGYT
few TRBV5-1 ASSLPSGGARSEQF
few TRBV15 ATSRGAGTSIHNEQF
NA TRBV4-3 ASSQDRGEGYT
NA TRBV11-2 ASSLTGYEQY
NA TRBV6-5 ASSYSSRRAGELF
few TRBV29-1 SVAKGYGTDTQY
NA TRBV29-1 SATTGDGVNIQY
NA TRBV7-9 ASSSVRTGPEQY
NA TRBV2 ASIRAGWDNEQF
few TRBV11-2 ASTPSLAGRANTEAF
NA TRBV29-1 SARIAQDIQY
NA TRBV5-6 ASSLFRDRGNEQF
NA TRBV10-3 AISESVRDQPQH
few TRBV5-6 ASSLGGTGLKPQH
NA TRBV29-1 SVGGEGGEQF